This TCR beta chain was sequenced during a study of blood T cell repertoires in COVID-19. Study-wide background: The origin of the acute and convalescent COVID-19 samples was the United States, Italy and Spain. PBMCs, B-cell-depleted T cells, or T cells provided the cDNA or gDNA that made up the material.

The CDR3 extends over 16 amino acids. V lost 2 bases and J lost 2; bases outside the gene matches: 7. The V gene's germline CDR1 is MNHEY and CDR2 SVGAGI. Sequencing used immunoSEQ multiplex PCR; TCRdb keeps in-frame clones, though not all of them. The sample contains 250,000 or so clones, 84% of which appear only once. The chain is built from TRBV6-5 and TRBJ1-1; TRBD1 aligns across 8 bases. Material for sequencing was peripheral blood. The sequence was collected from a man in his sixties with acute or convalescent COVID-19. This CDR3 reads CASSYRTGRGNTEAFF. DNA of the CDR3: TGTGCCAGCAGTTACCGGACAGGGAGGGGAAACACTGAAGCTTTCTTT.